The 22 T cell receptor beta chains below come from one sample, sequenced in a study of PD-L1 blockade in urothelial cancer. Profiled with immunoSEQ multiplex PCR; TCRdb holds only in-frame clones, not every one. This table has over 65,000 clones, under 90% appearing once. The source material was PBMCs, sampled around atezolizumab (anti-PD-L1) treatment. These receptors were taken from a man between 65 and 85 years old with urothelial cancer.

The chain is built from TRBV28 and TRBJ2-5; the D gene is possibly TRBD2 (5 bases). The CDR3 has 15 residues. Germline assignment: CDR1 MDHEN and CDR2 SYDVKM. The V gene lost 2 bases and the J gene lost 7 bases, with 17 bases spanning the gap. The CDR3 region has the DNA TGTGCCAGCAGTTTAATCGGTGGGAGTGTTTGGACCCAGTACTTC. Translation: CASSLIGGSVWTQYF.

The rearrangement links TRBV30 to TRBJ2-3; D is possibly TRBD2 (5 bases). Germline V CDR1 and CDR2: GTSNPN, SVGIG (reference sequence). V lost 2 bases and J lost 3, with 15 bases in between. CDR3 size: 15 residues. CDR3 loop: CAWSRAVGATDTQYF. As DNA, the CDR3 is TGTGCCTGGAGTCGAGCGGTAGGAGCGACAGATACGCAGTATTTT.

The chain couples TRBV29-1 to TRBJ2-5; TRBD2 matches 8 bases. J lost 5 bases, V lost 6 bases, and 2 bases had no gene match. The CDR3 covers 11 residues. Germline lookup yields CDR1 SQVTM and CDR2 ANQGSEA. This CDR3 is CSVGTSETQYF. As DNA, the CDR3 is TGCAGCGTCGGGACTAGTGAGACCCAGTACTTC. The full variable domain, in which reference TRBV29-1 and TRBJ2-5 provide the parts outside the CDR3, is SAVISQKPSRDICQRGTSLTIQCQVDSQVTMMFWYRQQPGQSLTLIATANQGSEATYESGFVIDKFPISRPNLTFSTLTVSNMSPEDSSIYLCSVGTSETQYFGPGTRLLVL.

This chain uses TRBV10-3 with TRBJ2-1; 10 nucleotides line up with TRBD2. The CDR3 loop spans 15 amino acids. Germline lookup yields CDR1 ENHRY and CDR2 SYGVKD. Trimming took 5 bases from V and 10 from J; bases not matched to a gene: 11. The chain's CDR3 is CAISFQTSGPKEQFF. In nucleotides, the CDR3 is TGTGCCATCAGTTTTCAGACTAGCGGGCCTAAAGAGCAGTTCTTC.

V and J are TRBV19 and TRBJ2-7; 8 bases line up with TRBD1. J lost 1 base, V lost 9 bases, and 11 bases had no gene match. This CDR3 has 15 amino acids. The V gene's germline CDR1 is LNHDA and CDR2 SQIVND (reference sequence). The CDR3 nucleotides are TGTGCCAGGGGAACCGGACAGGGAAGGTCCTACGAGCAGTACTTC. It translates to CARGTGQGRSYEQYF.

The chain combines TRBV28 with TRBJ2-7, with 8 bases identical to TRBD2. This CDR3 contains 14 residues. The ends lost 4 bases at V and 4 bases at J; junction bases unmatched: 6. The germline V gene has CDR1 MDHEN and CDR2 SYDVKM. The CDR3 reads CASSSPGGAYEQYF. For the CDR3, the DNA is TGTGCCAGCAGTTCCCCGGGGGGGGCGTACGAGCAGTACTTC.

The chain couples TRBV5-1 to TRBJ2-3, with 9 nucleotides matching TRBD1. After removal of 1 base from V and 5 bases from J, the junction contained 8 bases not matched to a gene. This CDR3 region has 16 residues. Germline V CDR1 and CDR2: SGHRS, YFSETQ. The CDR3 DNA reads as TGCGCCAGCAGCTTGCGGGGACAGGGTGGTGGAGATACGCAGTATTTT. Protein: CASSLRGQGGGDTQYF.

DNA of the CDR3: TGTGCCAGCAGCTCCGACATCCTAGCGGGAGAGGGGATTTGGGATGAGCAGTTCTTC. Its protein product is CASSSDILAGEGIWDEQFF. The chain employs TRBV28 and TRBJ2-1; the match to TRBD2 covers 10 bases. CDR1 and CDR2 (germline): MDHEN, SYDVKM. V shed 6 bases, J shed 8 bases, and the junction held 22 bases outside the gene matches. CDR3 size: 19 residues.

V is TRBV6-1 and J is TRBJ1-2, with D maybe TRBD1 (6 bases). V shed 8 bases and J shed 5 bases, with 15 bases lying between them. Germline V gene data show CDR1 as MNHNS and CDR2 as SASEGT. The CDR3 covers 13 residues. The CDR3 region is CASAPQGLYGYTF. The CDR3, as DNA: TGTGCCAGCGCGCCTCAGGGGTTGTATGGCTACACCTTC.

In nucleotides, the CDR3 is TGCGCCAGCAGCCCCCTCGGAGCTGCTCAGTACTTC. Translating gives CASSPLGAAQYF. The J gene is TRBJ2-7, the V gene TRBV10-1; D ambiguous. The V gene lost 6 bases and the J gene lost 10 bases, with 16 bases spanning the gap. The CDR3 is 12 amino acids. Germline lookup yields CDR1 WNHNN and CDR2 SYGVQD (reference sequence).

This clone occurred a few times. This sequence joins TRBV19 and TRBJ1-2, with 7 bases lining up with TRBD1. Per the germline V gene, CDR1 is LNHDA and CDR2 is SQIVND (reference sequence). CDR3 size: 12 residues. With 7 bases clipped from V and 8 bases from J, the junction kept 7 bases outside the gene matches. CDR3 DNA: TGTGCCAGTATGGAGGGGGCTCGGGGCTACACCTTC. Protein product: CASMEGARGYTF.

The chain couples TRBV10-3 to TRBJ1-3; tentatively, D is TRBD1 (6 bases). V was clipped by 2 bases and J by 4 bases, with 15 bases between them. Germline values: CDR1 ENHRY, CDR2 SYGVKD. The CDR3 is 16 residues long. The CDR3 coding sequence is TGTGCCATCAGTGAGAGGGGGACGAATTTGGGAAACACCATATATTTT. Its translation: CAISERGTNLGNTIYF.

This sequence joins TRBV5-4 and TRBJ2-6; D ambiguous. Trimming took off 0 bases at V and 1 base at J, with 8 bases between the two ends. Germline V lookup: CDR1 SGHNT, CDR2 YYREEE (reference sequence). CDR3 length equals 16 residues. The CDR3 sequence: CASSLGHTSGANVLTF. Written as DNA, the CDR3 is TGTGCCAGCAGCTTGGGGCACACGTCTGGGGCCAACGTCCTGACTTTC.

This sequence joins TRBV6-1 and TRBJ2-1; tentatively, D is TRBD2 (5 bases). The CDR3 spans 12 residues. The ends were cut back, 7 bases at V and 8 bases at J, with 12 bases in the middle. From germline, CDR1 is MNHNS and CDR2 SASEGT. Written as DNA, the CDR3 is TGTGCCAGCACTCACAGCGGCGATGAGCAGTTCTTC. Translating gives CASTHSGDEQFF.

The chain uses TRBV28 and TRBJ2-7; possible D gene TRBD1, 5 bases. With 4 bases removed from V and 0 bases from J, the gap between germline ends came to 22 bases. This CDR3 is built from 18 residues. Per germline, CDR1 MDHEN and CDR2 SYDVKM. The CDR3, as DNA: TGTGCCAGCAGTTACCACCTGGATATGGGGCGCGGCTCCTACGAGCAGTACTTC. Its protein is CASSYHLDMGRGSYEQYF.

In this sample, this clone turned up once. DNA for the CDR3: TGTGCCAGCAGCAACCGAGGCGCGGGTACCTACAATGAGCAGTTCTTC. Its translation is CASSNRGAGTYNEQFF. The V call is TRBV21-1, the J call TRBJ2-1; no check of the table's D call, TRBD2, against the DNA was made. TRBV21-1 is a recognized pseudogene. The CDR3 sequence is 16 residues long.

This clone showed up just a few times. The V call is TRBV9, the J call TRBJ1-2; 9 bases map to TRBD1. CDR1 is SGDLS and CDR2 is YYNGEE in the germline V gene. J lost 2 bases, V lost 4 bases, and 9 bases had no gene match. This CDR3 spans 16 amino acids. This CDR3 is CASSNRDRVPNYGYTF. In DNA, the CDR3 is TGTGCCAGCAGCAACCGGGACAGGGTCCCCAACTATGGCTACACCTTC.

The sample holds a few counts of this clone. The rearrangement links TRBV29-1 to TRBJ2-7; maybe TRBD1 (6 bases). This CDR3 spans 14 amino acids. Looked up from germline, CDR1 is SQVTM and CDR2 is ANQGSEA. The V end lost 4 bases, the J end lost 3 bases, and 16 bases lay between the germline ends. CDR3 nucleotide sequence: TGCAGCGTTGTTAGCCAGGGGACAATCTACGAGCAGTACTTC. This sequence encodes CSVVSQGTIYEQYF.

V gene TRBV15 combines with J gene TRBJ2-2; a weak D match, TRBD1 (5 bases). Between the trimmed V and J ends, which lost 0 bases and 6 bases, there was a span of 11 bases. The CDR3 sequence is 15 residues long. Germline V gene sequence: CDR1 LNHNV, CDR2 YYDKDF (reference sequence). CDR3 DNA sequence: TGTGCCACCAGCAGAGACAGGGTTATGGCCGGGGAGCTGTTTTTT. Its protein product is CATSRDRVMAGELFF.

As DNA, the CDR3 is TGTGCCAGCTCACCCGGGGTGGCCACCGGGGAGCTGTTTTTT. Protein: CASSPGVATGELFF. V usage is TRBV18 and J usage is TRBJ2-2, with a tentative D call TRBD2 (5 bases). Germline CDR1 is KGHSH and CDR2 is LQKENI. The CDR3 contains 14 residues. Trimming removed 3 bases from V and 4 bases from J, with 9 bases in between.

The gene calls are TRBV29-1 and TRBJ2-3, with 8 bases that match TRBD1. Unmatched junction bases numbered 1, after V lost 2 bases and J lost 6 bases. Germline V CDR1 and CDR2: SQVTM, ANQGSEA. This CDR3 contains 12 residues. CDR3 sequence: CSVEQGADTQYF. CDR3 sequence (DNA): TGCAGCGTTGAACAGGGGGCGGATACGCAGTATTTT.

DNA of the CDR3: TGCGCCAGCGGGGGGGTCTACGAGCAGTACTTC. It translates to CASGGVYEQYF. The chain has TRBV10-2 and TRBJ2-7; 7 bases fit TRBD2. From germline, CDR1 is WSHSY and CDR2 SAAADI. The CDR3 has 11 residues. V was clipped by 8 bases and J by 3 bases; unmatched bases: 1.